This T cell receptor (beta chain) was identified in a study of radiation and T cells in renal cell carcinoma. The study, taken as a whole, reports: Without pretreatment biopsies, baseline tumor clonotype presence was undetermined.

Profiling relied on immunoSEQ multiplex PCR, and the TCRdb table lists in-frame clones only, not all of them. The table lists approximately 120,000 clones, about four fifths of them singletons. A note on this clone: Its antigen remains unidentified.

Time point of the sample: baseline pretreatment blood. Treatment: 15 Gy SBRT to primary tumor, nephrectomy 4 weeks later. The CDR3 sequence is 16 residues long. The junction had 3 bases not matched to a gene; V was cut back by 0 bases and J by 6 bases. Germline assignment: CDR1 SGHTA and CDR2 FQGNSA. This chain connects TRBV7-2 to TRBJ2-2; 11 nucleotides line up with TRBD1. The receptor comes from a woman aged 60-75 years with renal cell carcinoma. The source material was blood, sampled from a patient whose treatment included radiotherapy and nephrectomy. The CDR3 DNA reads TGTGCCAGCAGCTTAGCGCTGGGACAGGGGGCCGGGGAGCTGTTTTTT. It translates to CASSLALGQGAGELFF.